This T cell receptor beta chain was obtained from a study of CD8 T cells in ankylosing spondylitis. Germline CDR1 and CDR2: SQVTM and ANQGSEA. The CDR3 length is 15 residues. Germline trimming cut 1 base from V and 1 base from J; bases unmatched to any gene: 4. Regarding the study as a whole: Apparently characteristic of ankylosing spondylitis blood was a TCR beta motif (eight highly homologous variants).

Many counts were recorded for this clonotype. Antigen: not known. Quantitative molecular-barcoded 5'-RACE generated the TCR beta libraries. TCRdb re-analysed the 5' RACE reads in MiXCR, keeping a single row per CDR3 protein. The data show about 800,000 distinct CDR3 sequences, approximately 12% seen once. V and J are TRBV29-1 and TRBJ2-3; 8 bases map to TRBD2. This TCR derives from a male donor with ankylosing spondylitis. Input material: blood, either unsorted or a sorted T cell fraction (not recorded which). The CDR3 DNA reads as TGCAGCGTTGAAGCCTATAGCGGGGGCACAGATACGCAGTATTTT. Protein: CSVEAYSGGTDTQYF.